This TCR beta chain comes out of a study of glioma-infiltrating T cells after dendritic cell vaccination. Study-level background: Dendritic cell vaccine was injected intradermally three times, biweekly. Overall study results and limits: No direct clonality-survival link was found; a diverse polyclonal response may matter.

Notes on this clone: Its specificity is not known.

The primer mix had 60 V beta and 13 J beta primers. This table comes from immunoSEQ multiplex PCR, and its TCRdb copy is limited to in-frame clones, with some not included. This table has fewer than 70,000 clones, approximately 87% appearing once. The time point: after dendritic cell vaccination, including at tumor progression/relapse. All glioblastoma patients lacked an isocitrate dehydrogenase mutation. This receptor was obtained from a human donor with glioblastoma. The sample was blood, taken after dendritic cell vaccination.

CDR3 sequence reads: CASSLLPGLEASEQFF. The CDR3 DNA follows: TGTGCCAGCAGCTTATTACCGGGACTAGAGGCCAGTGAGCAGTTCTTC. This rearrangement joins TRBV7-3 to TRBJ2-1; TRBD2 matches 8 bases. V shed 2 bases, J shed 9 bases, and the junction held 12 bases outside the gene matches. Germline-derived CDR1 and CDR2 are SGHTA and FQGTGA. The CDR3 totals 16 residues.